This T cell receptor (beta chain) was sequenced in a study of T-cell reconstitution after alpha-beta-depleted transplantation in children (dated by TCRdb to 2016 to 2017). With respect to the entire study: Using TCR repertoire profiling, the study followed T-cell immune reconstitution in a quantitative way in children after TCRalphabeta/CD19-depleted allogeneic hematopoietic cell transplantation.

Overall results and qualifications from the work: The high TCRbeta diversity at day 60 in some patients was ascribed to recipient T cells and intrathymic progenitors that had survived conditioning. The apparently early recovery of alphabetaT-cell counts about two months after transplant reportedly depended on only several hundred rapidly expanded clones that came from non-depleted graft cells. Over the following months the frequencies of hyperexpanded clones went down, and after one year T-cell counts and TCRbeta diversity were mostly credited to newly produced T cells.

Interpreted using the paper, the treatment or condition label stands for: allogeneic hematopoietic cell transplantation with graft depleted of TCRalphabeta T cells and CD19 B cells. Transplant recipients were children who received TCRalphabeta/CD19-depleted allogeneic hematopoietic cell grafts. This clonotype occurred a few times. Its antigen is unknown. Per-nucleotide qualities are absent, and no much larger clonotype sits a single base away. Measured from the cysteine to the phenylalanine, the CDR3 is 14 residues long. The CDR3 DNA has 42 bases and is translated from base 1. Receptor libraries were prepared by PCR. Sequencing was performed on an Illumina HiSeq 2500. TCR libraries were prepared with molecular barcoding, using unique molecular identifiers to normalize TCRbeta repertoire quantification. TCRdb applied fastp at Q25 and MiXCR to the public reads, then kept only in-frame beta chains. Rows with a matching CDR3 protein are joined into one entry that keeps the most common DNA and genes. The sample data list roughly 570,000 distinct CDR3 sequences, and 25% to 30% of these were observed just once. The ten largest account for 36% of the sample.

The sequences come from PBMCs, collected before TCRalphabeta/CD19-depleted stem cell transplant. The rearranged chain carries TRBV21-1 and TRBJ1-1; the table's D gene call, TRBD1, was not cross checked with the DNA. TRBV21-1 corresponds to a pseudogene. This sequence was found in a boy under two years old with Wiskott-Aldrich syndrome, due to receive a stem cell transplant. The bases are TGTGCCAGCACCCCTGAGGGGGCAGCCACTGAAGCTTTCTTT. Translated, it reads CASTPEGAATEAFF.